This T cell receptor (beta chain) was documented in a study of blood T cells in healthy people across ages. Study-wide results and caveats: For the donors, CMV status was unknown and possibly confounded expanded clonotype changes.

As regards this clonotype: Its cognate antigen is unknown.

Isolated PBMCs totaled at least 6 million in each sample. Per sample, extraction of total RNA gave at least 5.5 micrograms in every case. A second PCR, run for about 6 to 11 cycles, used a sample-barcoded 5' primer plus a J-beta primer mix. TCRdb reprocessed the 5' RACE reads via MiXCR and lists one record per CDR3 protein. The data contain roughly 500,000 distinct CDR3 sequences, 25% to 30% of them singletons. Germline CDR1 reads SGHVS; CDR2 reads FQNEAQ. This CDR3 is 14 amino acids long. V was clipped by 2 bases and J by 6 bases, with 11 bases between them. The sequence was obtained from a woman between 65 and 79 years old in good health. The specimen was blood. The chain is built from TRBV7-8 and TRBJ1-5; no reliable D call. CDR3 sequence (DNA): TGTGCCAGCAGCTTAAACGCAGCATCTCAGCCCCAGCATTTT. The encoded protein is CASSLNAASQPQHF.